This TCR beta chain emerged from a study of T cells in Graves' hyperthyroidism and ophthalmopathy. Amplified TCR beta CDR3 regions derived from RNA transcripts. The HTBI set primed first-round TCR CDR3 RT-PCR. TCRdb itself ran the multiplex PCR reads through MiXCR, one entry per CDR3 protein. The data contain fewer than 40,000 distinct CDR3 sequences, roughly 50% of them singletons. Notes on the study in general: Ophthalmopathy was model-predicted a median around seven months pre-onset. Classification by a 13 V-J model distinguished ophthalmopathy from stable hyperthyroidism.

Many counts were recorded for this clonotype. Its matching antigen is unknown. Germline CDR1 DFQATT, CDR2 SNEGSKA (reference sequence). Trimming pared 2 bases from V and 0 bases from J, leaving 16 bases between. This CDR3 is built from 16 residues. Out of 10 ml of fresh peripheral blood came the PBMCs. The material sequenced was blood. The receptor's source is a middle-aged man with Graves' ophthalmopathy. The genes are TRBV20-1 and TRBJ1-1, with a weak D call TRBD1 (6 bases). CDR3 sequence (DNA): TGCAGTGCTAGACATCTCGCGGGGGCCTTGAACACTGAAGCTTTCTTT. This encodes CSARHLAGALNTEAFF.